This T cell receptor beta chain was recorded in a study of T cell repertoires in cytomegalovirus infection. The CDR3 is made up of 17 amino acids. Germline V lookup: CDR1 MNHNY, CDR2 SVGAGI (reference sequence). V gave up 0 bases and J gave up 2 bases; unmatched junction bases: 7. TCRdb re-analysed the reads in MiXCR, keeping a single row per CDR3 protein. The table lists around 800,000 distinct CDR3 sequences, around a third of them singletons, with around 12% in the top ten. This clonotype has only a few counts. The antigen is undetermined. The chain joins TRBV6-6 to TRBJ1-5; 7 bases are shared with TRBD1. This material consisted of cultured CD8+ T cells from PBMCs, taken from culture after CMV antigen stimulation. The receptor was isolated from a human donor in good health (CMV status not recorded). Some clones in this sample may be carry-over from other donors' samples. The CDR3 sequence: CASSYSFLTGGNQPQHF. CDR3 nucleotide sequence: TGTGCCAGCAGTTACTCCTTCCTTACAGGGGGCAATCAGCCCCAGCATTTT.